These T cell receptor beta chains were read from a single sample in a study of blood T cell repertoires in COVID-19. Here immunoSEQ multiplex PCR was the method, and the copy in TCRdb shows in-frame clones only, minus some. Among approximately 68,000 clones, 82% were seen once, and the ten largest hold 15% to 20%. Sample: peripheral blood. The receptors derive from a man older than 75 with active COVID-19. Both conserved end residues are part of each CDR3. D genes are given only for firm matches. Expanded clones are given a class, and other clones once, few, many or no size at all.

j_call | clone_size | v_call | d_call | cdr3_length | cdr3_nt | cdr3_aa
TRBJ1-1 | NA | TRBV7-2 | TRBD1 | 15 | TGTGCCAGCAGCTTAGTCAGGGGGAGGAACACTGAAGCTTTCTTT | CASSLVRGRNTEAFF
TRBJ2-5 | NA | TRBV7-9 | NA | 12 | TGTGCCAGCAGGGGAGATGAATCGACCCAGTACTTC | CASRGDESTQYF
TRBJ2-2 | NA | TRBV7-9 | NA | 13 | TGTGCCAGCAGTTCCAGGGGGGACGGGGAGCTGTTTTTT | CASSSRGDGELFF
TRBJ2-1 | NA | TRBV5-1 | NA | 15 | TGCGCCAGCAGCTTAGACGGAGGTTCCTACAATGAGCAGTTCTTC | CASSLDGGSYNEQFF
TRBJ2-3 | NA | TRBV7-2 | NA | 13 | TGTGCCAGCAGCTCGGTGGGCCCAGATACGCAGTATTTT | CASSSVGPDTQYF
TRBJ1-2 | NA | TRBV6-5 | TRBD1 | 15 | TGTGCCAGCAGCCGAAGCGGGACAGGGGGCTATGGCTACACCTTC | CASSRSGTGGYGYTF
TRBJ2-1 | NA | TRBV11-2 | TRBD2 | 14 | TGTGCCAGCAGCTCCCGAACTAGCGGCCGAGCTTGGGTCTTC | CASSSRTSGRAWVF
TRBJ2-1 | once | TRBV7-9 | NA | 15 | TGTGCCAGCAGCTTGTTGGGAGAGCGTGACAATGAGCAGTTCTTC | CASSLLGERDNEQFF
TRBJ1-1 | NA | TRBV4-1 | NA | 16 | TGCGCCAGCAGCCAAGAGTGGCTTGCTGGGAACACTGAAGCTTTCTTT | CASSQEWLAGNTEAFF
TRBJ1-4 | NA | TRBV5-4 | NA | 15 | TGTGCCAGCAGCGCTGACCTTCAGGGAGGAGAAAAACTGTTTTTT | CASSADLQGGEKLFF
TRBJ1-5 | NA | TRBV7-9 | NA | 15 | TGTGCCAGCAGCTTAGATGGGGGGTTGAATCAGCCCCAGCATTTT | CASSLDGGLNQPQHF
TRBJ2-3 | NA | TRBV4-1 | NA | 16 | TGCGCCAGCAGCCACTCTAGGGGGACAATCACAGATACGCAGTATTTT | CASSHSRGTITDTQYF
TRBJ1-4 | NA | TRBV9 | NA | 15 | TGTGCCAGCAGCGCCGGGGGGACGGCTAATGAAAAACTGTTTTTT | CASSAGGTANEKLFF
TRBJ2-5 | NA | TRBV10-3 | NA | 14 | TGTGCCATCAGTGAGTCCAACGGGGAAGAGACCCAGTACTTC | CAISESNGEETQYF
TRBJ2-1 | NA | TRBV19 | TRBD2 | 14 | TGTGCCAGTAGCGGAGGAATAGCGGGGCATGAGCAGTTCTTC | CASSGGIAGHEQFF
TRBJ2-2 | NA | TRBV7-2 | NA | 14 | TGTGCCAGCAGCACCGGGACATATTACGGGGAGCTGTTTTTT | CASSTGTYYGELFF
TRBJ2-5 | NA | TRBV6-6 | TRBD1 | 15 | TGTGCCAGCAGCCGGACAGGGGACCACCAAGAGACCCAGTACTTC | CASSRTGDHQETQYF
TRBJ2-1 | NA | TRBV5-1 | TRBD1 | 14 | TGCGCCACCACGGGTCCCGGGACAGGGACTGAGCAGTTCTTC | CATTGPGTGTEQFF
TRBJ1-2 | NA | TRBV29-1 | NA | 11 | TGCAGCACTCGGGGGGGCTCTGGCTACACCTTC | CSTRGGSGYTF
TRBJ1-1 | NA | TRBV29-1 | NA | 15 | TGCAGCGTTGAAAACGCCCAAGGGGGGGGTGCTGAAGCTTTCTTT | CSVENAQGGGAEAFF
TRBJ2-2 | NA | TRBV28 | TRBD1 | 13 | TGTGCCAGCAGTTTGACAGGGCCCGGGGAGCTGTTTTTT | CASSLTGPGELFF
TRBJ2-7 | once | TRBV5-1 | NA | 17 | TGCGCCAGCAGCTTGGGGCCACTGGGGCCGAGCTCCTACGAGCAGTACTTC | CASSLGPLGPSSYEQYF
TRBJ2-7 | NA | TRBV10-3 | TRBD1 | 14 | TGTGCCACGGCGGCAGGGGGCTCAATGTACGAGCAGTACTTC | CATAAGGSMYEQYF
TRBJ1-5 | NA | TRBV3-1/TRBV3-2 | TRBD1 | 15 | TGTGCCAGCAGCCAGGGACAGGGGGCTTTTCAGCCCCAGCATTTT | CASSQGQGAFQPQHF
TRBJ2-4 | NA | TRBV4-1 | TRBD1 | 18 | TGCGCCAGCAGCCAAGCCACGCCGGGACAGGGAGCCAAAAACATTCAGTACTTC | CASSQATPGQGAKNIQYF
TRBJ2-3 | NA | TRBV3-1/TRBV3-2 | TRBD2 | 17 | TGTGCCAGCAGCCAAGGTGGGAGCGGGGGGCGCCTAGATACGCAGTATTTT | CASSQGGSGGRLDTQYF
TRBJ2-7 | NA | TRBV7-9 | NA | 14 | TGTGCCAGCAGCAGTGACAAGGAACCTTACGAGCAGTACTTC | CASSSDKEPYEQYF
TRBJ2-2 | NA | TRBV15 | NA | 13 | TGTGCCACCAGCCCAAGGTCGGGAGGGGAGCTGTTTTTT | CATSPRSGGELFF
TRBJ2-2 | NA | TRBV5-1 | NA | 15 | TGCGCCAGCAGCTCCGGGACTCCGAACACCGGGGAGCTGTTTTTT | CASSSGTPNTGELFF
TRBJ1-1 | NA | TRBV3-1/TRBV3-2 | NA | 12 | TGTGCCAGCAGCCAAGGGCCTCGGGAGGCTTTCTTT | CASSQGPREAFF
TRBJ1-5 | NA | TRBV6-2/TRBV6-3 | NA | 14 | TGTGCCAGCAGTACACAGGGCCGCAATCAGCCCCAGCATTTT | CASSTQGRNQPQHF
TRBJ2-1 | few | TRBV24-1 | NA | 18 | TGTGCCACCAGTGATTCTCCCTTGAGGCAGGGGGGAGGCAATGAGCAGTTCTTC | CATSDSPLRQGGGNEQFF
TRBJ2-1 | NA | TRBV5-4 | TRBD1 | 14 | TGTGCCAGCTTCGGACAGGGGGCCCACAATGAGCAGTTCTTC | CASFGQGAHNEQFF
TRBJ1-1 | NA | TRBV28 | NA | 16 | TGTGCCAGCAGGCCCAGGGGCACAGGGCGTGGGACTGAAGCTTTCTTT | CASRPRGTGRGTEAFF
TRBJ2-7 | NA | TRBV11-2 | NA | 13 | TGTGCCAGCAGCCCAGATTCATCCTACGAGCAGTACTTC | CASSPDSSYEQYF
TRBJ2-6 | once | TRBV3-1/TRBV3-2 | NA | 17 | TGTGCCAGCAGCCCTGGATATGGGCTCTCTGGGGCCAACGTCCTGACTTTC | CASSPGYGLSGANVLTF
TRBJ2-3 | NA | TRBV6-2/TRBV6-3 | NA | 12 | TGTGCCAGCAGCTGGACAGCAGATACGCAGTATTTT | CASSWTADTQYF
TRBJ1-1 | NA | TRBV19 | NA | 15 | TGTGCCAGTAGTATAGCCGACTCTTCAAACACTGAAGCTTTCTTT | CASSIADSSNTEAFF
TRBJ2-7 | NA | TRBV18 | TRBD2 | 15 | TGTGCCAGCTCAGGACGACTAGCGGGGAGCTACGAGCAGTACTTC | CASSGRLAGSYEQYF
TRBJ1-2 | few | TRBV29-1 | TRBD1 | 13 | TGCAGCGTTCAACCCGGGACAGGGGAAGGCTACACCTTC | CSVQPGTGEGYTF
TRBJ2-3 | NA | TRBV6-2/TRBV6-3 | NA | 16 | TGTGCCAGCAGTTCCTCTCAGGGATACGGGACAGATACGCAGTATTTT | CASSSSQGYGTDTQYF
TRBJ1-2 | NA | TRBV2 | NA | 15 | TGTGCCAGCTCCCTAGGGAGAGGGGGATACTATGGCTACACCTTC | CASSLGRGGYYGYTF
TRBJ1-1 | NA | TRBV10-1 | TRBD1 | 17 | TGCGCCAGCAGTGAGTCGGACAGGGGTTCTATGAACACTGAAGCTTTCTTT | CASSESDRGSMNTEAFF
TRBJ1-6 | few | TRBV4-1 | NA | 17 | TGCGCCAGCAGCCAAGGTCGGGTCATAAACAATAATTCACCCCTCCACTTT | CASSQGRVINNNSPLHF
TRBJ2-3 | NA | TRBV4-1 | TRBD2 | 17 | TGCGCCAGCAGCCAAGATTGGGGCGGGGGGTCCACAGATACGCAGTATTTT | CASSQDWGGGSTDTQYF
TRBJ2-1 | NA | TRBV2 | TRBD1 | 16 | TGTGCCAGCAGTGAAACTTTTGGGACAGGGCTCAATGAGCAGTTCTTC | CASSETFGTGLNEQFF
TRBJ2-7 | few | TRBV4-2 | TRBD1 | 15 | TGTGCCAGCAGCCAAGCTGCGACAGGGGGTAGCGAGCAGTACTTC | CASSQAATGGSEQYF
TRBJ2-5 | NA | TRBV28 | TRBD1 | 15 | TGTGCCAGCAGTCGACCGACAGGGCTGGGCGAGACCCAGTACTTC | CASSRPTGLGETQYF
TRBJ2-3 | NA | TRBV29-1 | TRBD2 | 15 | TGCAGCGTTGACTGGACTAGCGGCTTCACAGATACGCAGTATTTT | CSVDWTSGFTDTQYF
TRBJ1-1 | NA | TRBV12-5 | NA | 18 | TGTGCTAGTGGTTTGGTACTCGGGGCGAACAGGGCGAACACTGAAGCTTTCTTT | CASGLVLGANRANTEAFF
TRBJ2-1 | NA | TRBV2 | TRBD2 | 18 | TGTGCCAGCAGTGGAAGTGTAACAGCGGGAGGCATGGCCAATGAGCAGTTCTTC | CASSGSVTAGGMANEQFF
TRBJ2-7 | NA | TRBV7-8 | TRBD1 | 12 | TGTGCCAGCAGCCCCGACAGGGACGGGCAGTACTTC | CASSPDRDGQYF
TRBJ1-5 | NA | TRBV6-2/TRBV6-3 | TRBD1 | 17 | TGTGCCAGCAGTTACGGAATGATAGGGGGCGGGGGGCAGCCCCAGCATTTT | CASSYGMIGGGGQPQHF
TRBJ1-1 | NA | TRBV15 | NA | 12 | TGTGCCACCAACCTCCAGGGGACTGAAGCTTTCTTT | CATNLQGTEAFF
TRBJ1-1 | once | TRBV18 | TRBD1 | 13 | TGTGCCAGCTCACCACGACAGGGCCCTGAAGCTTTCTTT | CASSPRQGPEAFF